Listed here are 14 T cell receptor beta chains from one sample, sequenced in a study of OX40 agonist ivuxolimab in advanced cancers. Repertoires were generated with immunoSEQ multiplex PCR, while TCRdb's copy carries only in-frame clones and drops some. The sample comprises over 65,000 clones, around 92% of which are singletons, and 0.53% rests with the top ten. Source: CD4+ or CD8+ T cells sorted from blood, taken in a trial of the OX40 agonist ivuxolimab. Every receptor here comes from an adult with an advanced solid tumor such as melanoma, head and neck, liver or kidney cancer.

The CDR3, as DNA: TGTGCCAGCAGCTCATGGAGGGGCACCGGGGAGCTGTTTTTT. Its protein is CASSSWRGTGELFF. The chain is built from TRBV7-6 and TRBJ2-2; perhaps TRBD2 as D (6 bases). Germline CDR1 and CDR2: SGHVS and FNYEAQ. This CDR3 comprises 14 residues. V dropped 4 bases and J dropped 4 bases, with 10 bases sitting between them.

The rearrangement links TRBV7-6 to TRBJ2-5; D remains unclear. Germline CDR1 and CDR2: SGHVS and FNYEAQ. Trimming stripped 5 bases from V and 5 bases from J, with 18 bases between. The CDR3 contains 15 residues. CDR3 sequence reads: CASSHLRVGYETQYF. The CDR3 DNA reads TGTGCCAGCAGCCACCTACGGGTAGGGTACGAGACCCAGTACTTC.

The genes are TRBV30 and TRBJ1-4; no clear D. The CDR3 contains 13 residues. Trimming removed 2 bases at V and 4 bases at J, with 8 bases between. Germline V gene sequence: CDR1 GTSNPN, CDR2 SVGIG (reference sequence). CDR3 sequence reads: CAWSINLNEKLFF. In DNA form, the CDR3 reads TGTGCCTGGAGTATCAACCTTAATGAAAAACTGTTTTTT.

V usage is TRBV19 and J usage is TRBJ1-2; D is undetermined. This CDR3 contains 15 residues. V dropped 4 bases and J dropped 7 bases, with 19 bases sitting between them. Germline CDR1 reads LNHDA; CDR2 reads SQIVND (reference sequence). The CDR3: CASSTQPGLRVGYTF. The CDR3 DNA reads TGTGCCAGTAGTACTCAACCCGGGCTGCGGGTTGGCTACACCTTC.

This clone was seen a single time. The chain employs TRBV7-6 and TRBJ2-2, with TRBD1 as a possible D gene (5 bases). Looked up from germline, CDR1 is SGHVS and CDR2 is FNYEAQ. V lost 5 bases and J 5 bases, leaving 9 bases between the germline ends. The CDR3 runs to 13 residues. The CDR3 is CASSPRVTGELFF. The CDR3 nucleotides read TGTGCCAGCAGCCCCAGGGTTACCGGGGAGCTGTTTTTT. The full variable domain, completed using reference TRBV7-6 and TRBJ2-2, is GAGVSQSPRYKVTKRGQDVALRCDPISGHVSLYWYRQALGQGPEFLTYFNYEAQQDKSGLPNDRFSAERPEGSISTLTIQRTEQRDSAMYRCASSPRVTGELFFGEGSRLTVL.

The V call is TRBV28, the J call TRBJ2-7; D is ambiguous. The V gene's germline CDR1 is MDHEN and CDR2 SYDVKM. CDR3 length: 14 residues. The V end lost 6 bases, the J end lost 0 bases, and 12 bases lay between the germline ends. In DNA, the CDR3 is TGTGCCAGCAGAGCGACTGGGGACTCCTACGAGCAGTACTTC. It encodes CASRATGDSYEQYF. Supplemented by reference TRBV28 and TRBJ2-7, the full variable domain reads DVKVTQSSRYLVKRTGEKVFLECVQDMDHENMFWYRQDPGLGLRLIYFSYDVKMKEKGDIPEGYSVSREKKERFSLILESASTNQTSMYLCASRATGDSYEQYFGPGTRLTVT.

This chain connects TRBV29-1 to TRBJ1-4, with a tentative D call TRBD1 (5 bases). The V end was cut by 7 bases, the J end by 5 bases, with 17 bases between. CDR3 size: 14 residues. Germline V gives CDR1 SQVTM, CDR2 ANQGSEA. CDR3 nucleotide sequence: TGCAGCGCTCAAGAGCAGGGAAACAATGAAAAACTGTTTTTT. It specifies CSAQEQGNNEKLFF.

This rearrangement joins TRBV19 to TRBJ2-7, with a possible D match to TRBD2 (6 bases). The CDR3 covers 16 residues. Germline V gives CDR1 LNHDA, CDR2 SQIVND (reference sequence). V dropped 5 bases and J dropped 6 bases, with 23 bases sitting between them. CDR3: CASSAGPGRFAFEQYF. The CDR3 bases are TGTGCCAGTAGTGCGGGACCGGGGAGATTCGCGTTCGAGCAGTACTTC.

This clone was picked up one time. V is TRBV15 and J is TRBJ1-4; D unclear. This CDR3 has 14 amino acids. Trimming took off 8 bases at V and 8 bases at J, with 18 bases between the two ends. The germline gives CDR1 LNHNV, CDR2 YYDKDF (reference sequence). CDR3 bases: TGTGCCACCGACCGCGGCACGCCGGGGGAAAAACTGTTTTTT. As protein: CATDRGTPGEKLFF.

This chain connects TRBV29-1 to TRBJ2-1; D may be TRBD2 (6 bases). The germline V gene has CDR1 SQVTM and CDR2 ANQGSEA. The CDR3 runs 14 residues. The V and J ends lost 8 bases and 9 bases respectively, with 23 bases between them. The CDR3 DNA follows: TGCAGCATCCCGGGACTCCACCGCGGGGTTGAGCAGTTCTTC. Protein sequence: CSIPGLHRGVEQFF.

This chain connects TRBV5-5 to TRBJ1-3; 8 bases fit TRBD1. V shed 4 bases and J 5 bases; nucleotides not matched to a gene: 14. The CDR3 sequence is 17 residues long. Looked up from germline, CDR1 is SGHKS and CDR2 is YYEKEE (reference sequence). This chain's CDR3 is CASSMLLTGGGRNTIYF. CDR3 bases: TGTGCCAGCAGCATGCTCCTTACAGGGGGAGGAAGAAACACCATATATTTT.

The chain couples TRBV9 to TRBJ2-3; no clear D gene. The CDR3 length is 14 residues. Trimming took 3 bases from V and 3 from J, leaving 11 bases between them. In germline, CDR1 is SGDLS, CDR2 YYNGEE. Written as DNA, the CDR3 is TGTGCCAGCAGCGATACGATAGGGACAGATACGCAGTATTTT. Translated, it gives CASSDTIGTDTQYF.

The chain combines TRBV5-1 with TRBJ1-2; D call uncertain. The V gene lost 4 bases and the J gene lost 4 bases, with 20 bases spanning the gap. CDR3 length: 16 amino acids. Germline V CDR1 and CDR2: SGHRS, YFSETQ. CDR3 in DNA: TGCGCCAGCAGCCGGGCGGACTCTGGATCCTTCTATGGCTACACCTTC. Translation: CASSRADSGSFYGYTF. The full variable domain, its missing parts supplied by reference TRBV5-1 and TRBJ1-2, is KAGVTQTPRYLIKTRGQQVTLSCSPISGHRSVSWYQQTPGQGLQFLFEYFSETQRNKGNFPGRFSGRQFSNSRSEMNVSTLELGDSALYLCASSRADSGSFYGYTFGSGTRLTVV.

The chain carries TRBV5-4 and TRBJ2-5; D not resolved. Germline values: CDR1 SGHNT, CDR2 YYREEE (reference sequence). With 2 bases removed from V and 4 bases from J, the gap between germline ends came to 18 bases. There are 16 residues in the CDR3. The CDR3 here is CASSLGARRSTETQYF. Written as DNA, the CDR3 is TGTGCCAGCAGCTTAGGAGCTAGGCGGAGTACAGAGACCCAGTACTTC.